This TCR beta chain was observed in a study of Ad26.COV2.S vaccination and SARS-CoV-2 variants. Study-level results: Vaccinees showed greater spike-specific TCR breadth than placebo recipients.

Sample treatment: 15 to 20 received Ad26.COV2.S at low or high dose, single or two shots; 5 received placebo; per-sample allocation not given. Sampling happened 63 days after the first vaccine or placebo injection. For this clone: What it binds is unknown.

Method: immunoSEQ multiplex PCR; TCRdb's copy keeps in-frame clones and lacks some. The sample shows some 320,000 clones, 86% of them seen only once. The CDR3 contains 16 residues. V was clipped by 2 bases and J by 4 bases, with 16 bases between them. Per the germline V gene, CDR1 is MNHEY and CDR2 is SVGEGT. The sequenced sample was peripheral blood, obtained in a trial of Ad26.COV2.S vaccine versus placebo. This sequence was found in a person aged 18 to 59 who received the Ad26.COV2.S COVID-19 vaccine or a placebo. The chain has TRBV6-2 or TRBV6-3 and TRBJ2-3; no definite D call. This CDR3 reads CASSYGQAMGADTQYF. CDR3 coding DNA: TGTGCCAGCAGTTACGGGCAGGCCATGGGTGCAGATACGCAGTATTTT.